The 23 T cell receptor beta chains given below trace back to one sample, sequenced in a study of a mutant IDH1 vaccine in newly diagnosed glioma. Assay: immunoSEQ multiplex PCR; the TCRdb copy retains only in-frame clones and omits some. The sample carries some 56,000 clones, about 90% recorded once. Time point in this sample: baseline, week 1 (first vaccination visit). The sample's treatment: pre-vaccination baseline after standard-of-care therapy. This specimen consisted of PBMCs, obtained from a glioma patient treated with radiotherapy, temozolomide or both. The origin of the receptors is a man between 50 and 59 years old with glioma.

CDR3 residues: CASSQQGGSYEQYF. The CDR3 DNA sequence: TGTGCCAGCAGTCAACAGGGAGGCTCCTACGAGCAGTACTTC. The chain carries TRBV6-6 and TRBJ2-7; D possibly uses TRBD1 or TRBD2 (6 bases each). There are 14 residues in the CDR3. Germline loops: CDR1 MNHNY, CDR2 SVGAGI (reference sequence). Trimming removed 5 bases from V and 0 bases from J, with 11 bases in between.

This clone was observed a single time. The chain's CDR3 is CASSLPSSGGYEQYF. CDR3 coding DNA: TGTGCCAGCAGTTTACCCTCTAGCGGGGGCTACGAGCAGTACTTC. The chain employs TRBV28 and TRBJ2-7; 10 nucleotides align to TRBD2. Per germline, CDR1 MDHEN and CDR2 SYDVKM. This CDR3 has 15 amino acids. V shed 2 bases, J shed 3 bases, and the junction held 4 bases outside the gene matches.

The DNA for the CDR3 is TGTGCCAGCTCCCTTGGGGATCAGGGGTATGGCTACACCTTC. Protein product: CASSLGDQGYGYTF. V gene TRBV18 combines with J gene TRBJ1-2; possible D gene TRBD1, 6 bases. V gave up 6 bases and J gave up 5 bases, with 16 bases separating them. The CDR3 spans 14 residues. CDR1 KGHSH and CDR2 LQKENI come from the germline V gene.

V and J are TRBV25-1 and TRBJ2-2; TRBD1 is a possible D gene (6 bases). CDR1 is MGHDK, CDR2 SYGVNS, per germline. The CDR3 is 15 residues long. V lost 4 bases and J 5 bases, leaving 14 bases between the germline ends. This chain's CDR3 is CASSVLKGVTGELFF. In DNA, the CDR3 is TGTGCCAGCAGTGTCTTGAAGGGGGTAACCGGGGAGCTGTTTTTT.

The chain is built from TRBV28 and TRBJ1-1; 7 nucleotides line up with TRBD1. The CDR3 contains 11 residues. Unmatched junction bases numbered 3, after V lost 7 bases and J lost 7 bases. Germline CDR1 and CDR2: MDHEN and SYDVKM. The DNA of the CDR3 is TGTGCCAGCACCGCAGGGGGTGAAGCTTTCTTT. Translating gives CASTAGGEAFF.

The rearrangement uses TRBV4-3 and TRBJ1-1; no clear D gene. V was shortened by 0 bases and J by 1 base, with 21 bases between the two germline ends. CDR1 LGHNA and CDR2 YSLEER come from the germline V gene. The CDR3 covers 19 residues. The CDR3 reads CASSQDQPQWSGGNTEAFF. The CDR3 nucleotides read TGCGCCAGCAGCCAAGATCAACCACAGTGGAGTGGAGGGAACACTGAAGCTTTCTTT.

The chain combines TRBV9 with TRBJ2-7, with 8 bases fitting TRBD1. The CDR3 runs 14 residues. Trimming cost V 0 bases and J 6 bases; bases outside gene matches: 5. Germline-derived CDR1 and CDR2 are SGDLS and YYNGEE. CDR3 sequence: CASSVGGQGPEQYF. The CDR3 coding sequence is TGTGCCAGCAGCGTAGGAGGACAGGGTCCCGAGCAGTACTTC.

The chain combines TRBV28 with TRBJ1-1; 8 nucleotides agree with TRBD1. CDR3 length equals 17 residues. Trimming at V came to 3 bases and at J to 4 bases, leaving 13 bases not matched to a gene. Germline V CDR1 and CDR2: MDHEN, SYDVKM. The CDR3 DNA sequence: TGTGCCAGCAGTTTTTTCGGACAGGGATTTTTGGGCACTGAAGCTTTCTTT. Translation: CASSFFGQGFLGTEAFF.

The chain has TRBV4-3 and TRBJ2-5; tentative D call: TRBD2 (7 bases). Trimming removed 0 bases at V and 4 bases at J, with 15 bases between. Germline loops: CDR1 LGHNA, CDR2 YSLEER. CDR3 length equals 16 residues. CDR3 sequence reads: CASSQDRGGGGETQYF. The DNA for the CDR3 is TGCGCCAGCAGCCAAGATAGGGGGGGCGGGGGAGAGACCCAGTACTTC.

J is TRBJ1-1 and V is TRBV7-8; D not certain. The CDR3 has 16 residues. Trimming pared 5 bases from V and 2 bases from J, leaving 18 bases between. Per germline, CDR1 SGHVS and CDR2 FQNEAQ. The CDR3 region has the DNA TGTGCCAGCAGCCGAAGTAGGGTGATTGGAAACACTGAAGCTTTCTTT. This codes for CASSRSRVIGNTEAFF.

The V gene is TRBV9, the J gene TRBJ1-2; 7 positions match TRBD1. This CDR3 is 15 amino acids long. V shed 0 bases, J shed 6 bases, and the junction held 8 bases outside the gene matches. Germline loops: CDR1 SGDLS, CDR2 YYNGEE. This chain's CDR3 is CASSVEERGHNGYTF. In DNA form, the CDR3 reads TGTGCCAGCAGCGTAGAGGAAAGGGGGCATAATGGCTACACCTTC. Using reference TRBV9 and TRBJ1-2 for the parts outside the CDR3, the full variable domain is DSGVTQTPKHLITATGQRVTLRCSPRSGDLSVYWYQQSLDQGLQFLIQYYNGEERAKGNILERFSAQQFPDLHSELNLSSLELGDSALYFCASSVEERGHNGYTFGSGTRLTVV.

The chain carries TRBV5-1 and TRBJ2-1, with 8 bases aligning to TRBD2. The CDR3 runs to 16 residues. Germline CDR1 reads SGHRS; CDR2 reads YFSETQ. V trimming: 5 bases; J trimming: 0 bases; junction bases outside the gene matches: 7. The CDR3 nucleotides read TGCGCCAGCAGGGCGATAGCGGGAAACTCCTACAATGAGCAGTTCTTC. Translation: CASRAIAGNSYNEQFF.

The chain uses TRBV7-9 and TRBJ1-3; tentatively, D is TRBD1 (5 bases). V was cut by 5 bases and J by 2 bases, with 10 bases left in between. Per the germline V gene, CDR1 is SEHNR and CDR2 is FQNEAQ (reference sequence). CDR3 length equals 14 residues. CDR3 bases: TGTGCCAGCAGCCCCCCAGGGACTGGAAACACCATATATTTT. This translates into CASSPPGTGNTIYF.

V is TRBV11-2 and J is TRBJ2-5; TRBD1 might be the D (7 bases). Germline loops: CDR1 SGHAT, CDR2 FQNNGV. Trimming removed 5 bases from V and 2 bases from J, with 12 bases in between. CDR3 length equals 14 residues. This CDR3 reads CASSPTGRQETQYF. In DNA form, the CDR3 reads TGTGCCAGCAGCCCGACAGGGAGGCAAGAGACCCAGTACTTC.

This clone has only one observation. This chain links TRBV7-2 with TRBJ2-4, with a possible D match to TRBD2 (5 bases). Germline CDR1 reads SGHTA; CDR2 reads FQGNSA. Trimming shortened V by 3 bases and J by 6 bases, and 15 bases separated the two germline ends. The CDR3 covers 15 residues. The CDR3 region is CASSFSKAAGNIQYF. DNA for the CDR3: TGTGCCAGCAGCTTCAGTAAAGCGGCGGGAAACATTCAGTACTTC.

This CDR3 reads CASSSRTGDEKLFF. The CDR3, as DNA: TGTGCCAGTAGTAGTAGGACCGGGGATGAAAAACTGTTTTTT. This chain connects TRBV19 to TRBJ1-4; D not certain. CDR1 is LNHDA, CDR2 SQIVND, per germline (reference sequence). V was shortened by 4 bases and J by 6 bases, with 12 bases between the two germline ends. There are 14 residues in the CDR3.

This chain uses TRBV10-1 with TRBJ2-3, with D hard to call. The CDR3 spans 14 residues. Germline CDR1 WNHNN, CDR2 SYGVQD (reference sequence). Between the trimmed V and J ends, which lost 5 bases and 0 bases, there was a span of 9 bases. Written as DNA, the CDR3 is TGCGCCAGCAGTCAGAGAGGAAGCACAGATACGCAGTATTTT. It specifies CASSQRGSTDTQYF.

This clone was found once. The V and J genes are TRBV19 and TRBJ1-1, with D maybe TRBD1 (6 bases). The germline gives CDR1 LNHDA, CDR2 SQIVND (reference sequence). Trimming removed 6 bases at V and 0 bases at J, with 11 bases between. CDR3 size: 14 residues. CDR3 loop: CASSVGQMNTEAFF. The DNA for the CDR3 is TGTGCCAGTAGCGTTGGACAGATGAACACTGAAGCTTTCTTT.

The chain uses TRBV28 and TRBJ1-5, with D unresolved. The CDR3 loop spans 18 amino acids. The V end was cut by 2 bases, the J end by 0 bases, with 17 bases between. Germline loops: CDR1 MDHEN, CDR2 SYDVKM. The CDR3 reads CASSLGVSFRSSNQPQHF. CDR3 nucleotides: TGTGCCAGCAGTTTAGGGGTAAGCTTCAGGAGTAGCAATCAGCCCCAGCATTTT.

This chain joins TRBV11-2 and TRBJ1-2, with a weak D call TRBD1 (6 bases). This CDR3 comprises 16 residues. V lost 0 bases and J lost 4, with 15 bases in between. CDR1 and CDR2 (germline): SGHAT, FQNNGV. The CDR3 protein is CASSLETYRASYGYTF. The CDR3 nucleotides are TGTGCCAGCAGCTTAGAGACTTACAGGGCGTCCTATGGCTACACCTTC.

The chain has TRBV28 and TRBJ1-2, with a possible D match to TRBD1 (5 bases). Trimming removed 10 bases from V and 4 bases from J, with 28 bases in between. Germline V gene data show CDR1 as MDHEN and CDR2 as SYDVKM. This CDR3 contains 17 residues. The CDR3 region has the DNA TGTGCCACCCACCCGTATCCGAGGCAGGGCAGTCGCTATGGCTACACCTTC. As protein: CATHPYPRQGSRYGYTF.

The chain is built from TRBV5-6 and TRBJ2-2; no firm D call. Deletions cut 0 bases from V and 6 bases from J, with 12 bases between. There are 15 residues in the CDR3. In germline, CDR1 is SGHDT, CDR2 YYEEEE. CDR3 amino acids: CASSLAVPPAGELFF. The CDR3 bases are TGTGCCAGCAGCTTGGCGGTCCCACCGGCCGGGGAGCTGTTTTTT.

The chain uses TRBV5-4 and TRBJ2-1; no clear D. This CDR3 has 15 amino acids. Trimming cost V 10 bases and J 6 bases, with 23 bases left between them. Germline CDR1 reads SGHNT; CDR2 reads YYREEE (reference sequence). The CDR3 bases are TGTGCCGCCGTGGTCGGCGGCCCCAAGCGCAATGAGCAGTTCTTC. Its protein is CAAVVGGPKRNEQFF.